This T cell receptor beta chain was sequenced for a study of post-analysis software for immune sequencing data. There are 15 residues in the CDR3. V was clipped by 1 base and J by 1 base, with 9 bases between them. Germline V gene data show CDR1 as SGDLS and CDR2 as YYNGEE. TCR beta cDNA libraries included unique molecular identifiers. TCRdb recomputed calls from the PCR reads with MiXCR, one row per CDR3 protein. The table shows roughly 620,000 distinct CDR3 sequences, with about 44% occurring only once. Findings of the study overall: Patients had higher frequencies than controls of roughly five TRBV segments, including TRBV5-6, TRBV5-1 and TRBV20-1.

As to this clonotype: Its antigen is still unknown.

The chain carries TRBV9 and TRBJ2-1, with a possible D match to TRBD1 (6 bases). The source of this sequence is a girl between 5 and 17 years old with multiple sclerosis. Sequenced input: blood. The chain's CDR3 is CASSVRGGSYNEQFF. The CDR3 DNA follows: TGTGCCAGCAGCGTACGAGGGGGTTCCTACAATGAGCAGTTCTTC.